This T cell receptor delta chain was found in a study of gamma-delta chains in newborns, infants, children. Study overall: Innate gammadelta T cells reportedly expand polyclonally right after birth, driven by microbial exposure, per the title.

CDR3 length: 20 residues. Trimming removed 3 bases from V and 0 bases from J; junction bases left unmatched: 9. Germline CDR1 is GEAIGNYY and CDR2 is EKD. TCRdb reapplied CATT to the reads. The sample lists 8,600 or so delta-chain clones, 3% to 4% occurring once. This clone occurred a few times. The sequenced sample consisted of blood. The chain uses TRDV2 and TRDJ3, with TRDD3 matching over 11 bases. This receptor was identified in a child who was a newborn, infant or young child, either healthy, febrile or measles-vaccinated (not recorded which). This CDR3 reads CACDAASTGGYSWDTRQMFF. The CDR3 DNA follows: TGTGCCTGTGACGCCGCTAGTACTGGGGGATACTCCTGGGACACCCGACAGATGTTTTTC.